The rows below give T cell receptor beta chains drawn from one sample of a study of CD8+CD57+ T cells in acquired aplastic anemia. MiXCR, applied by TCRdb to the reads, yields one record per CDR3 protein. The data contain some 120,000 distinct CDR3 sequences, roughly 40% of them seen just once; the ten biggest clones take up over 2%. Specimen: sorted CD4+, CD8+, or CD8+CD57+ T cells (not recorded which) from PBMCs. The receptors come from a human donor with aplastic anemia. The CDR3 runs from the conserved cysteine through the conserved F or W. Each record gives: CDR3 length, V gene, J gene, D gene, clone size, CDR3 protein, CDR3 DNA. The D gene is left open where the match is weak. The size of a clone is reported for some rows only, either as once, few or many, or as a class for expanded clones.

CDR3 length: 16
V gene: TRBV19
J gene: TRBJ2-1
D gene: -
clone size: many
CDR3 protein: CASSPRGGVLYNEQFF
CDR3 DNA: TGTGCCAGTAGTCCCCGAGGGGGGGTTCTATACAATGAGCAGTTCTTC

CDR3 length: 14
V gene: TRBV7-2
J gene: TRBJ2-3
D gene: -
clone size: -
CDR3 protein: CASSLAGATDTQYF
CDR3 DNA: TGTGCCAGCAGCTTAGCGGGGGCGACAGATACGCAGTATTTT

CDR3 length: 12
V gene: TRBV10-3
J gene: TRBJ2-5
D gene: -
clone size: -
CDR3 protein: CAISQQGGRQYF
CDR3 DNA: TGTGCCATCAGCCAACAGGGTGGTCGGCAGTACTTC

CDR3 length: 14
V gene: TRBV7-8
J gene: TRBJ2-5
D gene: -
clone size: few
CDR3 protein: CASSFRRGQETQYF
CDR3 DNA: TGTGCCAGCAGCTTCCGGCGGGGCCAAGAGACCCAGTACTTC

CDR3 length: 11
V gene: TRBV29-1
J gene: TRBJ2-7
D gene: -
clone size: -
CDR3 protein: CSVEDRGEQYF
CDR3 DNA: TGCAGCGTTGAAGATCGGGGAGAGCAGTACTTC

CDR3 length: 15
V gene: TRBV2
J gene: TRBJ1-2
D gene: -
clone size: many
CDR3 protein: CASSDTPQGGYGYTF
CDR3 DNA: TGTGCCAGCAGTGACACTCCTCAGGGAGGGTATGGCTACACCTTC

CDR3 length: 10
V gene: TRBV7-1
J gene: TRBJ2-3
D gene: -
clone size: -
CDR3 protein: CASGSDTQYF
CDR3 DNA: TGTGCCAGCGGCTCAGATACGCAGTATTTT

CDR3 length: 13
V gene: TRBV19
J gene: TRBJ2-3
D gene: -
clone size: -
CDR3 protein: CASSRGQTDTQYF
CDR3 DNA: TGTGCCAGTAGTAGAGGACAGACAGATACGCAGTATTTT

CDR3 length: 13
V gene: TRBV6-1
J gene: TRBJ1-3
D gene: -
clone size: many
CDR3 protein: CASSRRAGNTIYF
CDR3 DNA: TGTGCCAGCAGTCGGAGAGCTGGAAACACCATATATTTT

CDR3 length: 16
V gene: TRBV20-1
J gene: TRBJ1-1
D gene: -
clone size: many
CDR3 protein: CSARAEEVGGNTEAFF
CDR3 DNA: TGCAGTGCTAGGGCCGAGGAAGTGGGGGGGAACACTGAAGCTTTCTTT

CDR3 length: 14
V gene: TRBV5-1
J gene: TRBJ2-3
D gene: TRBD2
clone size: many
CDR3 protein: CASSGTSQADTQYF
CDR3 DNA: TGCGCCAGCAGCGGGACTAGTCAGGCAGATACGCAGTATTTT

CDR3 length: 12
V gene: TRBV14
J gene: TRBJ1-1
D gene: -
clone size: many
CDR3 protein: CASSPLSERAFF
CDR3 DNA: TGTGCCAGCAGCCCCCTATCCGAAAGGGCTTTCTTT

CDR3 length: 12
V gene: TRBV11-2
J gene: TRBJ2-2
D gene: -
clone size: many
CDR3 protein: CASRASPGELFF
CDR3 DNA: TGTGCCAGCAGGGCTAGTCCCGGGGAGCTGTTTTTT

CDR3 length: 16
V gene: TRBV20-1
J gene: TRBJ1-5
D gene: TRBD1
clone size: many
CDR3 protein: CSARDRQGDSNQPQHF
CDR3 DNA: TGCAGTGCTAGAGATAGACAGGGCGATAGCAATCAGCCCCAGCATTTT

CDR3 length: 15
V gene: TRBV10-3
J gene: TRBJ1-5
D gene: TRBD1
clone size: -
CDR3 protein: CATGTASLSNQPQHF
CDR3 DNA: TGTGCCACCGGGACAGCTTCCCTTAGCAATCAGCCCCAGCATTTT

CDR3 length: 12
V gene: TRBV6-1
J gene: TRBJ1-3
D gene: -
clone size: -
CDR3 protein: CASSAWGNTIYF
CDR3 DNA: TGTGCCAGCAGTGCTTGGGGGAACACCATATATTTT

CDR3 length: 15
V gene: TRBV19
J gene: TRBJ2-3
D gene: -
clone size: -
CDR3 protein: CASRKGPHSTDTQYF
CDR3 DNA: TGTGCCAGTAGAAAGGGTCCCCATAGCACAGATACGCAGTATTTT

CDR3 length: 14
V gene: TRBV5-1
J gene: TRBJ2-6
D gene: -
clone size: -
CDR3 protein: CASRSTAGANVLTF
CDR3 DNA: TGCGCCAGCAGGTCAACAGCTGGGGCCAACGTCCTGACTTTC

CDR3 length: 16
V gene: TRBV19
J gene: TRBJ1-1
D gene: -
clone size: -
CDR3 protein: CASSSTLSKRGTEAFF
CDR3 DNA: TGTGCCAGTAGCAGTACTCTCAGTAAACGAGGCACTGAAGCTTTCTTT

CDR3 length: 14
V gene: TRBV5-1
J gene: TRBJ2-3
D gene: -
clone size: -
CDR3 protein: CASTKDSSTDTQYF
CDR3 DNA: TGCGCCAGCACCAAGGACAGTAGCACAGATACGCAGTATTTT

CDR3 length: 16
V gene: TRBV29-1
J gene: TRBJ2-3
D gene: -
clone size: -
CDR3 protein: CSAERGLNRGSDTQYF
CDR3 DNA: TGCAGCGCCGAGCGAGGACTAAACCGGGGGTCAGATACGCAGTATTTT

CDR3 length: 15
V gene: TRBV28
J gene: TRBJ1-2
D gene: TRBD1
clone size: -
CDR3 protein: CASSLVPDRDYGYTF
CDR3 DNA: TGTGCCAGCAGTTTAGTACCGGACAGGGACTATGGCTACACCTTC

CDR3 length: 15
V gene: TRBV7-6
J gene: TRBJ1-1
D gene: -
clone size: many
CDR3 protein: CASRKNPSMNTEAFF
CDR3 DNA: TGTGCCAGCAGAAAAAACCCCTCCATGAACACTGAAGCTTTCTTT

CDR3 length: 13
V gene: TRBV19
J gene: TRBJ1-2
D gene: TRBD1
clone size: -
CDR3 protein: CASSRDRGYGYTF
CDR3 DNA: TGTGCCAGTAGTAGGGACAGGGGCTATGGCTACACCTTC

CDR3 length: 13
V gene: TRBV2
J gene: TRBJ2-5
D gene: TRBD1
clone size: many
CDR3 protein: CATLTGPRETQYF
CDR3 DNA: TGTGCCACTCTGACAGGGCCGAGAGAGACCCAGTACTTC

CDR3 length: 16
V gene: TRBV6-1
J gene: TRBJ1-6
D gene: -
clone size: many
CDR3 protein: CASSQPASSYNSPLHF
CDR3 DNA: TGTGCCAGCAGTCAACCAGCAAGCTCCTATAATTCACCCCTCCACTTT

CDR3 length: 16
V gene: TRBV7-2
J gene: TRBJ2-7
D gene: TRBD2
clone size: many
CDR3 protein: CASSIWTSGGAYEQYF
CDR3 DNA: TGTGCCAGCAGCATATGGACTAGCGGGGGAGCCTACGAGCAGTACTTC

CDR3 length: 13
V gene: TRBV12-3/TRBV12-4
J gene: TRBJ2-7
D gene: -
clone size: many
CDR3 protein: CASGEGRVYEQYF
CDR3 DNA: TGTGCCAGCGGAGAGGGGCGCGTTTACGAGCAGTACTTC

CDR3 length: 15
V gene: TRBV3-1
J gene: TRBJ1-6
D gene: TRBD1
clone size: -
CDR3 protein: CASSSCRGRNSPLHF
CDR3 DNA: TGCGCCAGCAGCTCGTGCAGGGGGCGGAATTCACCCCTCCACTTT

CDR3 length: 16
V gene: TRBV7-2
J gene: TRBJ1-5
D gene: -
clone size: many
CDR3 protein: CASSLVGSIDNQPQHF
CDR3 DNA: TGTGCCAGCAGCTTAGTGGGCAGTATAGACAATCAGCCCCAGCATTTT

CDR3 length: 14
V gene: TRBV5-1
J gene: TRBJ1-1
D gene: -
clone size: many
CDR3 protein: CASSPRESDTEAFF
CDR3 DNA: TGCGCCAGCAGCCCCAGGGAGAGTGACACTGAAGCTTTCTTT

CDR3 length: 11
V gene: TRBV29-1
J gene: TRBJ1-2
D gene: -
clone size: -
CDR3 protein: CSVAHGQGYTF
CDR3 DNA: TGCAGCGTTGCGCACGGACAGGGCTACACCTTC

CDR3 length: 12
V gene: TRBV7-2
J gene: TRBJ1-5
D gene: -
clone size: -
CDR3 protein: CASSLLGGPQHF
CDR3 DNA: TGTGCCAGCAGCCTACTGGGGGGTCCCCAGCATTTT

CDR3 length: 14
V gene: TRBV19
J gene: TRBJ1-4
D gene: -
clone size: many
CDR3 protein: CASSTGLGNEKLFF
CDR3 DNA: TGTGCCAGTAGTACCGGCCTGGGAAATGAAAAACTGTTTTTT

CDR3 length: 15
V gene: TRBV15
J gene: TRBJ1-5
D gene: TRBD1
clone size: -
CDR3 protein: CATSRDTGAHQPQHF
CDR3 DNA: TGTGCCACCAGCAGGGATACAGGGGCCCACCAGCCCCAGCATTTT

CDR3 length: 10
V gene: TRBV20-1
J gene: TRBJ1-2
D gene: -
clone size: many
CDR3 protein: CSSADYGYTF
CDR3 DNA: TGCAGCTCGGCCGATTATGGCTACACCTTC

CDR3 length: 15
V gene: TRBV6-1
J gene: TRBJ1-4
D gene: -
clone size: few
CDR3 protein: CASVRGKRTNEKLFF
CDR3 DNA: TGTGCCAGCGTGAGGGGAAAGCGAACTAATGAAAAACTGTTTTTT

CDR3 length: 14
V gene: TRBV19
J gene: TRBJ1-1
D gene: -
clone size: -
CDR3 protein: CASSWEMRNTEAFF
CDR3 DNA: TGTGCCAGTAGCTGGGAGATGAGGAACACTGAAGCTTTCTTT

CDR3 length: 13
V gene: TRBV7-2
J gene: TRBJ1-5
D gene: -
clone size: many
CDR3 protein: CASSLGVRQPQHF
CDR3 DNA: TGTGCCAGCAGCTTAGGAGTACGTCAGCCCCAGCATTTT

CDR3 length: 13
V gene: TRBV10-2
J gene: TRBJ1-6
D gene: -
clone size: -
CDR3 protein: CASRMGHNSPLHF
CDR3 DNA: TGCGCCAGCAGAATGGGCCATAATTCACCCCTCCACTTT

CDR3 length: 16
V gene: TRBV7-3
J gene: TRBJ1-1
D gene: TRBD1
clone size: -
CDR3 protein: CASSLTDRGMNTEAFF
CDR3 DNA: TGTGCCAGCAGCTTAACCGACAGGGGGATGAACACTGAAGCTTTCTTT

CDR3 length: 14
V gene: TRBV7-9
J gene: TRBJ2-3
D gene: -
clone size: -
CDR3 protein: CATQIEPTTDTQYF
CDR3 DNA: TGTGCCACTCAAATAGAGCCCACCACAGATACGCAGTATTTT

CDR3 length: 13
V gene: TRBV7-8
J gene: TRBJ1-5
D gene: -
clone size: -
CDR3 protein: CASSGHSNQPQHF
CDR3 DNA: TGTGCCAGTAGTGGACATAGCAATCAGCCCCAGCATTTT

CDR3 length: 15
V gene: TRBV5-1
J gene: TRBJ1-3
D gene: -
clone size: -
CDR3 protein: CASALAGEGGNTMYF
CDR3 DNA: TGCGCCAGCGCCCTAGCGGGGGAAGGTGGAAACACCATGTATTTT

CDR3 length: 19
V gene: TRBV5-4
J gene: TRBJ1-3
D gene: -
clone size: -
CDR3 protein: CASSSRTGSWTLPGNTIYF
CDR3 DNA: TGTGCCAGCAGCTCTCGGACGGGATCCTGGACCCTACCTGGAAACACCATATATTTT

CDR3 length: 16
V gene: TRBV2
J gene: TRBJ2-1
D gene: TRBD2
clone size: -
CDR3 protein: CASSDSGGASPNEQFF
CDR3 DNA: TGTGCCAGCAGTGATAGCGGGGGGGCGTCCCCTAATGAGCAGTTCTTC

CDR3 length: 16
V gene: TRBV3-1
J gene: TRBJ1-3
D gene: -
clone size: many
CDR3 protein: CASSRTAGASGNTIYF
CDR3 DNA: TGTGCCAGCAGCCGAACGGCAGGGGCGTCTGGAAACACCATATATTTT

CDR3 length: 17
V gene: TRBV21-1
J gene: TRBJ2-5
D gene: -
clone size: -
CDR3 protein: CASSNPELAGVGDEQYF
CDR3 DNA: TGTGCCAGCAGCAATCCGGAACTAGCGGGGGTGGGAGATGAGCAGTACTTC

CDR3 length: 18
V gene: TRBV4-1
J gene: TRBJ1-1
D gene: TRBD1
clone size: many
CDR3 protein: CASSRMWTGGLGSTEAFF
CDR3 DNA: TGCGCCAGCAGTCGGATGTGGACAGGAGGACTCGGTAGCACTGAAGCTTTCTTT

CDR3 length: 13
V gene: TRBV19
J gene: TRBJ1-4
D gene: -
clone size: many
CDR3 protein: CASSMVGIEKLFF
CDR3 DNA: TGTGCCAGTAGTATGGTGGGAATCGAAAAACTGTTTTTT

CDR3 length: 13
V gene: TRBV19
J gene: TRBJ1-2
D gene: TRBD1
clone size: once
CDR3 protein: CASRAGGPYGYTF
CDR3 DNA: TGTGCCAGTAGGGCAGGGGGTCCGTATGGCTACACCTTC

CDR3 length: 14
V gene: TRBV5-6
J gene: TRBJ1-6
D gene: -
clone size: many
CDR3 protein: CASSLEGDNSPLHF
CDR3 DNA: TGTGCCAGCAGCTTGGAGGGGGACAATTCACCCCTCCACTTT

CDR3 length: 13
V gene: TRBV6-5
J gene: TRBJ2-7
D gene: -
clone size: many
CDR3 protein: CASSYGGSYEQYF
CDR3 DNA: TGTGCCAGCAGTTACGGTGGGTCCTACGAGCAGTACTTC

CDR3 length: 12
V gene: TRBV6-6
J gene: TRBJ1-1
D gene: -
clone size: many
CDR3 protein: CASSYTNTEAFF
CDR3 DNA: TGTGCCAGCAGTTACACTAACACTGAAGCTTTCTTT

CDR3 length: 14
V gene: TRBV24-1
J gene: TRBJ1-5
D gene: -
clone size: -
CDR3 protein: CATTPDGRYQPQHF
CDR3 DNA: TGTGCCACGACACCCGACGGGAGATATCAGCCCCAGCATTTT